The 16 T cell receptor beta chains below all came from one sample that was sequenced in a study of blood T cells in healthy people across ages. The authors ran a second PCR of 7 to 11 cycles using a sample-barcoded 5' primer and a J-beta primer mix. TCRdb recomputed calls from the 5' RACE reads with MiXCR, one row per CDR3 protein. The sample holds about 970,000 distinct CDR3 sequences; 45% to 60% are singletons and the top ten take about a fifth. Sequencing used blood. The receptors come from a woman aged 55-69 years in good health.

This clonotype has at least ten counts. V is TRBV27 and J is TRBJ2-5; TRBD2 is a possible D gene (6 bases). Germline CDR1 and CDR2: MNHEY and SMNVEV (reference sequence). This CDR3 is built from 13 residues. With 7 bases removed from V and 4 bases from J, the gap between germline ends came to 13 bases. The CDR3 reads CASTRLGGETQYF. The CDR3 DNA sequence: TGTGCCAGCACCCGGTTGGGGGGAGAGACCCAGTACTTC.

This clonotype was detected a few times. The gene calls are TRBV10-3 and TRBJ2-6; a possible D gene is TRBD1 (6 bases). The CDR3 covers 16 residues. Per germline, CDR1 ENHRY and CDR2 SYGVKD. With 5 bases removed from V and 1 base from J, the gap between germline ends came to 12 bases. CDR3 residues: CAISPGEGSGANVLTF. Here the CDR3 DNA reads TGTGCCATCAGTCCAGGGGAAGGGTCTGGGGCCAACGTCCTGACTTTC.

The V call is TRBV7-9, the J call TRBJ2-7; possible D gene TRBD1, 6 bases. The germline V gene has CDR1 SEHNR and CDR2 FQNEAQ (reference sequence). The CDR3 extends over 14 amino acids. The V gene lost 2 bases and the J gene lost 7 bases, with 15 bases spanning the gap. CDR3 sequence: CASSLPGVGVEQYF. CDR3 in DNA: TGTGCCAGCAGCTTACCAGGGGTAGGTGTGGAGCAGTACTTC.

This clonotype was seen only a few times. The chain uses TRBV7-2 and TRBJ2-5; D remains ambiguous. The last part of the DNA fits TRBJ2-7 better; the J call may be wrong. Per the germline V gene, CDR1 is SGHTA and CDR2 is FQGNSA. The CDR3 consists of 12 residues. CDR3 amino acids: CASSPLDYEQYF. CDR3 nucleotides: TGTGCCAGCAGCCCCCTGGACTACGAGCAGTACTTC.

The chain recombines TRBV9 with TRBJ2-3; D gene ambiguous. V gave up 8 bases and J gave up 1 base, with 14 bases separating them. The germline CDR1 and CDR2 sequences are SGDLS and YYNGEE. The CDR3 length is 14 residues. The CDR3 DNA reads TGTGCCAGAAGCAAGGATCTTCGCACAGATACGCAGTATTTT. Its translation: CARSKDLRTDTQYF.

In DNA form, the CDR3 reads TGTGCCAGCAGCTTAATAGCGGGAGATCGAGAGCAGTACTTC. The encoded protein is CASSLIAGDREQYF. This chain joins TRBV7-9 and TRBJ2-4; 9 bases are a match to TRBD2. V shed 2 bases and J 13 bases; nucleotides not matched to a gene: 9. Germline loops: CDR1 SEHNR, CDR2 FQNEAQ (reference sequence). The CDR3 spans 14 residues.

This chain uses TRBV4-1 with TRBJ2-3, with D possibly TRBD2 on 5 matching bases. This CDR3 contains 14 residues. V lost 0 bases, J lost 5 bases, and 9 bases lay in between. Germline V gene data show CDR1 as MGHRA and CDR2 as YSYEKL. CDR3 in DNA: TGCGCCAGCAGCCAAGATCCCCGGGGAGATACGCAGTATTTT. Translation: CASSQDPRGDTQYF.

The gene calls are TRBV10-3 and TRBJ2-7; a possible D gene is TRBD1 (6 bases). The CDR3 loop spans 17 amino acids. V gave up 6 bases and J gave up 4 bases, with 25 bases separating them. Germline V CDR1 and CDR2: ENHRY, SYGVKD. The CDR3 coding sequence is TGTGCCATCAGAGGGCAGACAGGATCCGGGCAGAAGTACGAGCAGTACTTC. Translation gives CAIRGQTGSGQKYEQYF.

The J gene is TRBJ2-1, the V gene TRBV7-6; TRBD1 is a possible D gene (6 bases). The CDR3 spans 17 residues. Trimming took off 3 bases at V and 5 bases at J, with 20 bases between the two ends. The germline V gene encodes CDR1 SGHVS and CDR2 FNYEAQ. The CDR3, as DNA: TGTGCCAGCAGCTTTTGGGCGTGGGGGACAACCAACAATGAGCAGTTCTTC. Its protein product is CASSFWAWGTTNNEQFF.

The table lists this clonotype with a count of one. V is TRBV2 and J is TRBJ2-1; no clear D gene. Deletions cut 8 bases from V and 4 bases from J, with 12 bases between. Germline V gives CDR1 SNHLY, CDR2 FYNNEI. The CDR3 sequence is 13 residues long. The CDR3: CASVLTSYNEQFF. As DNA, the CDR3 is TGTGCCAGCGTCCTTACCTCTTACAATGAGCAGTTCTTC.

The table lists this clonotype with many counts. V gene TRBV5-5 combines with J gene TRBJ2-3; weak D call: TRBD2 (6 bases). Germline values: CDR1 SGHKS, CDR2 YYEKEE (reference sequence). V was pared by 1 base and J by 6 bases, with 9 bases between. This CDR3 comprises 13 residues. The CDR3 loop reads CASSLFGGDTQYF. CDR3 in DNA: TGTGCCAGCAGCTTGTTTGGAGGGGATACGCAGTATTTT.

The rearrangement links TRBV15 to TRBJ2-5; D not resolved. The CDR3 is made up of 13 amino acids. V lost 0 bases, J lost 4 bases, and 6 bases lay in between. Germline-derived CDR1 and CDR2 are LNHNV and YYDKDF (reference sequence). The CDR3 DNA follows: TGTGCCACCAGCAGAGATCGAAGAGAGACCCAGTACTTC. This encodes CATSRDRRETQYF.

The V gene is TRBV12-5, the J gene TRBJ2-7; D is perhaps TRBD1 (5 bases). Trimming took off 9 bases at V and 3 bases at J, with 33 bases between the two ends. The CDR3 has 19 amino acids. CDR1 LGHNT and CDR2 FRNRAP come from the germline V gene. The CDR3 DNA sequence: TGTGCTAGGATCGGCATAGGACAACTTCCTACTTTACCCCACTACGAGCAGTACTTC. It is translated as CARIGIGQLPTLPHYEQYF.

This clonotype has ten or more counts. The CDR3 DNA reads TGCAGCGTTGAAGGGGGGCGGGAGGGCTTCAATGAGCAGTTCTTC. Protein sequence: CSVEGGREGFNEQFF. V usage is TRBV29-1 and J usage is TRBJ2-1; 9 bases line up with TRBD2. V dropped 1 base and J dropped 6; count of bases not matched to a gene: 7. Germline V gene data show CDR1 as SQVTM and CDR2 as ANQGSEA. This CDR3 spans 15 amino acids.

This clonotype appeared a few times. The J gene is TRBJ1-2, the V gene TRBV27, with D unresolved. The germline CDR1 and CDR2 sequences are MNHEY and SMNVEV (reference sequence). The CDR3 consists of 14 residues. Trimming removed 6 bases at V and 1 base at J, with 12 bases between. CDR3 sequence: CASRTNHLNYGYTF. DNA of the CDR3: TGTGCCAGCAGGACCAACCATCTTAACTATGGCTACACCTTC.

This clonotype was detected a few times. J is TRBJ2-7 and V is TRBV25-1; 7 bases match TRBD1. Germline trimming cut 2 bases from V and 2 bases from J; bases unmatched to any gene: 3. The CDR3 totals 14 residues. Looked up from germline, CDR1 is MGHDK and CDR2 is SYGVNS. The CDR3 here is CASSEPGTAYEQYF. CDR3 nucleotides: TGTGCCAGCAGTGAACCCGGGACAGCCTACGAGCAGTACTTC.